The 30 T cell receptor beta chains below were found in one sample sequenced in a study of blood T cells in healthy people across ages. Alongside a J-beta primer mix, a sample-barcoded 5' primer served in a second PCR lasting roughly 6 to 11 cycles. Using its own MiXCR run on the 5' RACE reads, TCRdb lists one record per CDR3 protein. The sample shows around 710,000 distinct CDR3 sequences, about 42% of them seen only once. Sequencing was carried out using blood. The source of these receptors is a woman aged 60 to 75 in good health.

J is TRBJ2-1 and V is TRBV14; 9 bases fit TRBD1. The V gene end was trimmed by 5 bases and the J gene end by 9 bases; junction bases not matched to a gene: 11. In germline, CDR1 is SGHDN, CDR2 FVKESK. This CDR3 contains 15 residues. The CDR3 coding sequence is TGTGCCAGCAGCGACGGGACAGGGCGTGATGGTGAGCAGTTCTTC. Its translation: CASSDGTGRDGEQFF.

This clonotype was detected a few times. The gene calls are TRBV6-2 or TRBV6-3 and TRBJ2-7, with a weak D call TRBD1 (5 bases). The CDR3 extends over 15 amino acids. Looked up from germline, CDR1 is MNHEY and CDR2 is SVGEGT. Trimming took off 2 bases at V and 1 base at J, with 12 bases between the two ends. CDR3 bases: TGTGCCAGCAGTTACGGGGCAGCGCCATCCTACGAGCAGTACTTC. Its protein is CASSYGAAPSYEQYF.

This clonotype showed up just once. The chain has TRBV6-2 or TRBV6-3 and TRBJ2-3, with D possibly called TRBD1 or TRBD2 (5 bases each). The CDR3 extends over 15 amino acids. CDR1 is MNHEY, CDR2 SVGEGT, per germline. Deletions cut 4 bases from V and 6 bases from J, with 17 bases between. The DNA for the CDR3 is TGTGCCAGCAGTTCGAACATGGGGGTGTCGGATACGCAGTATTTT. Residues: CASSSNMGVSDTQYF.

Many counts were recorded for this clonotype. Here the CDR3 DNA reads TGTGCCAGCAGCTTAGAACGGGGAGGCTCCTACGAGCAGTACTTC. This sequence encodes CASSLERGGSYEQYF. The chain carries TRBV11-2 and TRBJ2-7; D might be TRBD2 (6 bases). V lost 0 bases to trimming and J lost 0 bases, with 9 bases between them. The CDR3 runs to 15 residues. Germline V gene sequence: CDR1 SGHAT, CDR2 FQNNGV.

This clonotype came up many times. The CDR3 DNA follows: TGTGCCAGCAGCGCTAAAGAGACCCAGTACTTC. Translated, it gives CASSAKETQYF. This chain uses TRBV7-2 with TRBJ2-5, with D uncertain. The CDR3 has 11 residues. Between the trimmed V and J ends, which lost 5 bases and 3 bases, there was a span of 4 bases. Germline V CDR1 and CDR2: SGHTA, FQGNSA.

The chain links TRBV6-5 to TRBJ2-3; D uncertain. The V gene's germline CDR1 is MNHEY and CDR2 SVGAGI. V was trimmed by 2 bases and J by 0 bases, leaving 15 bases between them. There are 17 residues in the CDR3. The CDR3 loop reads CASSYRPWITSTDTQYF. The DNA of the CDR3 is TGTGCCAGCAGTTACCGCCCTTGGATAACTAGCACAGATACGCAGTATTTT.

V and J are TRBV7-2 and TRBJ2-5; D may be TRBD1 or TRBD2 (5 bases each). Germline V lookup: CDR1 SGHTA, CDR2 FQGNSA. The CDR3 length is 15 residues. Trimming removed 3 bases at V and 1 base at J, with 12 bases between. This chain's CDR3 is CASSFGQGAQETQYF. The CDR3 nucleotides read TGTGCCAGCAGCTTCGGGCAGGGAGCCCAAGAGACCCAGTACTTC.

This clonotype was detected a few times. The gene calls are TRBV12-3 or TRBV12-4 and TRBJ2-1; 7 bases fit TRBD2. CDR3 length: 13 amino acids. CDR3 amino acids: CAIEAGDENEQFF. The CDR3 DNA is TGTGCTATCGAGGCGGGAGACGAGAATGAGCAGTTCTTC.

V gene TRBV27 combines with J gene TRBJ2-5; 7 positions match TRBD1. The end of the DNA aligns better with TRBJ2-7, so the J call may be wrong. Germline-derived CDR1 and CDR2 are MNHEY and SMNVEV (reference sequence). CDR3 length: 15 residues. The CDR3 bases are TGTGCCAGCACCCCAAGACAGGGTTCCCTCTACGAGCAGTACTTC. The encoded protein is CASTPRQGSLYEQYF.

The chain joins TRBV7-2 to TRBJ2-2, with no clear D. The V gene's germline CDR1 is SGHTA and CDR2 FQGNSA. Trimming took 2 bases from V and 6 from J, leaving 7 bases between them. This CDR3 has 13 amino acids. CDR3: CASSLPGPGELFF. DNA for the CDR3: TGTGCCAGCAGCTTACCGGGTCCCGGGGAGCTGTTTTTT.

The chain has TRBV7-2 and TRBJ2-3; unclear D gene. CDR3 length equals 15 residues. Germline values: CDR1 SGHTA, CDR2 FQGNSA. The ends were cut back, 5 bases at V and 0 bases at J, with 12 bases in the middle. The CDR3 nucleotides read TGTGCCAGCAGCCTGACCCCGACTAGCACAGATACGCAGTATTTT. It specifies CASSLTPTSTDTQYF.

To note about this clonotype: At one of its ends the junction is not consistent with the germline gene, which may arise from a read error. The chain is built from TRBV6-1 and TRBJ2-7, with D unresolved. The end of the DNA is better explained by TRBJ2-4, so the J call may be wrong. Germline values: CDR1 MNHNS, CDR2 SASEGT. CDR3 length equals 13 residues. The CDR3 sequence is CTSSESQENIQYF. CDR3 bases: TGTACCAGCAGTGAATCTCAGGAAAACATTCAGTACTTC.

This CDR3 is CASSPTGGKLGDTQYF. The CDR3 nucleotides read TGTGCCAGCAGCCCCACAGGGGGCAAGTTGGGAGATACGCAGTATTTT. V is TRBV7-3 and J is TRBJ2-3; 9 bases line up with TRBD1. CDR1 SGHTA and CDR2 FQGTGA come from the germline V gene. This CDR3 is built from 16 residues. V was clipped by 5 bases and J by 5 bases; unmatched bases: 11.

The chain links TRBV7-3 to TRBJ1-1, with D unclear. Trimming stripped 5 bases from V and 2 bases from J, with 15 bases between. CDR3 length equals 15 residues. Germline V gene data show CDR1 as SGHTA and CDR2 as FQGTGA. DNA for the CDR3: TGTGCCAGCAGCCGGAGACCGACGGCTAACACTGAAGCTTTCTTT. Protein: CASSRRPTANTEAFF.

The chain links TRBV7-6 to TRBJ1-2; TRBD1 aligns across 12 bases. The germline V gene has CDR1 SGHVS and CDR2 FNYEAQ. This CDR3 has 16 residues. J gave up 4 bases and V 5 bases, and 8 bases lay outside the gene matches. The CDR3 coding sequence is TGTGCCAGCAGCATGGGGACAGGGGGCAGTAGCTATGGCTACACCTTC. Translating gives CASSMGTGGSSYGYTF.

The CDR3 sequence is CASSSRTLNTEAFF. The CDR3 DNA follows: TGTGCCAGCAGCTCAAGAACCCTGAACACTGAAGCTTTCTTT. The rearrangement links TRBV13 to TRBJ1-1; D call uncertain. Germline CDR1 and CDR2: PRHDT and FYEKMQ (reference sequence). Deletions cut 4 bases from V and 0 bases from J, with 9 bases between. The CDR3 contains 14 residues.

This clonotype was picked up many times. The chain combines TRBV20-1 with TRBJ2-1; 8 nucleotides match TRBD1. CDR3 size: 14 residues. CDR1 DFQATT and CDR2 SNEGSKA come from the germline V gene (reference sequence). J was trimmed by 5 bases and V by 6 bases; bases with no gene match: 9. CDR3 loop: CSAQGDRQDNEQFF. The DNA for the CDR3 is TGCAGTGCCCAGGGGGACAGGCAGGACAATGAGCAGTTCTTC.

The chain couples TRBV7-8 to TRBJ1-2; TRBD1 matches at 7 bases. CDR3 size: 15 residues. The germline V gene has CDR1 SGHVS and CDR2 FQNEAQ. The V segment lost 1 base and the J segment 6 bases; nucleotides outside the gene matches: 8. The DNA of the CDR3 is TGTGCCAGCAGCTTAGAGTACGACAGGGTGAATGGCTACACCTTC. Translation: CASSLEYDRVNGYTF.

CDR3 sequence: CASSHHSGGSYNEQFF. The CDR3 nucleotides read TGTGCCAGCAGCCACCATAGCGGGGGCTCCTACAATGAGCAGTTCTTC. The chain has TRBV3-1 and TRBJ2-1; 9 bases align to TRBD2. The V and J ends lost 3 bases and 0 bases, in that order; junction bases with no gene match: 3. Germline V gives CDR1 LGHDT, CDR2 YNNKEL (reference sequence). The CDR3 covers 16 residues.

The rearrangement links TRBV6-2 or TRBV6-3 to TRBJ2-5, with TRBD1 matching over 7 bases. The J call is doubtful: the DNA matches TRBJ2-7 better. The CDR3 is 12 residues long. Germline V CDR1 and CDR2: MNHEY, SVGEGT. CDR3 sequence (DNA): TGTGCCAGCACCGGGACAGACTACGAGCAGTACTTC. This codes for CASTGTDYEQYF.

The chain is built from TRBV6-5 and TRBJ2-2; 11 bases match TRBD2. V trimming: 6 bases; J trimming: 4 bases; junction bases outside the gene matches: 7. The CDR3 extends over 16 amino acids. From germline, CDR1 is MNHEY and CDR2 SVGAGI. The CDR3 DNA reads TGTGCCAGCAGCCCGGGACTAGCGGTACTCACCGGGGAGCTGTTTTTT. Translating gives CASSPGLAVLTGELFF.

The rearrangement joins TRBV24-1 to TRBJ2-3; D unresolved. The germline CDR1 and CDR2 sequences are KGHDR and SFDVKD. Trimming removed 4 bases at V and 2 bases at J, with 12 bases between. This CDR3 comprises 15 residues. The CDR3 sequence: CATSDPVPHTDTQYF. The CDR3 DNA is TGTGCCACCAGTGACCCAGTTCCACACACAGATACGCAGTATTTT.

CDR3 residues: CSPRGPGGIAEAFF. Here the CDR3 DNA reads TGCAGTCCGAGAGGGCCAGGGGGCATCGCTGAAGCTTTCTTT. The chain combines TRBV20-1 with TRBJ1-1; TRBD1 matches at 8 bases. V lost 8 bases, J lost 6 bases, and 14 bases stayed unmatched. The CDR3 sequence is 14 residues long. Germline values: CDR1 DFQATT, CDR2 SNEGSKA (reference sequence).

The chain links TRBV20-1 to TRBJ2-1, with TRBD1 identical over 10 bases. CDR1 and CDR2 (germline): DFQATT, SNEGSKA (reference sequence). The length of the CDR3 is 14 residues. Trimming cost V 0 bases and J 8 bases; bases outside gene matches: 4. Here the CDR3 reads CSARDWDRGDEQFF. Written as DNA, the CDR3 is TGCAGTGCTAGAGATTGGGACAGGGGCGATGAGCAGTTCTTC.

Only a few counts were recorded for this clonotype. The genes are TRBV18 and TRBJ2-5, with D unresolved. Deletions cut 0 bases from V and 2 bases from J, with 7 bases between. The CDR3 has 14 amino acids. CDR1 and CDR2 from the germline V gene are KGHSH and LQKENI. In DNA form, the CDR3 reads TGTGCCAGCTCACCACCAGCGATGCAAGAGACCCAGTACTTC. This codes for CASSPPAMQETQYF.

The sample holds one count of this clonotype. The chain recombines TRBV12-3 or TRBV12-4 with TRBJ1-1, with D uncertain. The CDR3 is made up of 13 amino acids. V was clipped by 7 bases and J by 1 base, with 10 bases between them. The CDR3 nucleotides are TGTGCCAGCACTAAGTGGGCGAACACTGAAGCTTTCTTT. Protein sequence: CASTKWANTEAFF.

This clonotype showed up just once. A much larger clone is a single base away; this may be a read error. V is TRBV29-1 and J is TRBJ2-5; a possible D gene is TRBD1 (6 bases). This CDR3 is built from 17 residues. Between the trimmed V and J ends, which lost 2 bases and 4 bases, there was a span of 23 bases. Per germline, CDR1 SQVTM and CDR2 ANQGSEA. This CDR3 reads CSVEWGSRGRVGETQYF. The CDR3 DNA is TGCAGCGTTGAATGGGGGAGCAGGGGTCGGGTAGGAGAGACCCAGTACTTC.

The chain combines TRBV12-3 or TRBV12-4 with TRBJ2-5; 11 nucleotides agree with TRBD2. The CDR3 extends over 15 amino acids. The trim removed 3 bases at V and 5 bases at J, leaving 5 bases unmatched. CDR3: CASSFWTSGFETQYF. The CDR3 nucleotides are TGTGCCAGCAGTTTTTGGACTAGCGGGTTTGAGACCCAGTACTTC.

This clonotype has just a few counts. The V and J genes are TRBV14 and TRBJ2-7; 9 bases map to TRBD2. There are 19 residues in the CDR3. Germline lookup yields CDR1 SGHDN and CDR2 FVKESK. Unmatched junction bases numbered 13, after V lost 0 bases and J lost 1 base. Written as DNA, the CDR3 is TGTGCCAGCAGCCAAGATCGTTCTTGGGTAGCGGGAGCGTCCTACGAGCAGTACTTC. It encodes CASSQDRSWVAGASYEQYF.

The chain employs TRBV28 and TRBJ1-1, with D perhaps matching TRBD1 (5 bases). The CDR3 spans 15 residues. Germline loops: CDR1 MDHEN, CDR2 SYDVKM. The ends were cut back, 8 bases at V and 1 base at J, with 17 bases in the middle. CDR3 sequence reads: CASLGAASPNTEAFF. CDR3 DNA: TGTGCCAGCCTCGGGGCGGCCAGTCCGAACACTGAAGCTTTCTTT.